This is a list of T cell receptor beta chains from one sample in a study of T cell repertoires in cytomegalovirus infection. No cognate antigen is known for these TCRs. TCRdb passed the reads through MiXCR, listing each CDR3 protein once. Of about 310,000 distinct CDR3 sequences listed, 20% to 25% were seen once; the top ten hold about an eighth. Specimen: cultured PBMCs, collected from culture after CMV antigen stimulation. These TCRs come from a human donor in good health (CMV status not recorded). Some clones in this sample may be carry-over from other donors' samples. Both conserved end residues are part of each CDR3. The D gene is left open where the match is weak. Some rows mark clone size as missing; the rest say once, few, many or name a class of expanded clone.

>TRBJ1-4|.|TRBV12-3/TRBV12-4|.
CASSTGAVNEKLFF
TGTGCCAGCAGTACGGGGGCGGTTAATGAAAAACTGTTTTTT
>TRBJ1-1|.|TRBV4-1|few
CASSHARGLGNTEAFF
TGCGCCAGCAGCCATGCCCGGGGTCTTGGGAACACTGAAGCTTTCTTT
>TRBJ2-2|TRBD1|TRBV24-1|.
CATSDLSEGQGGGELFF
TGTGCCACCAGTGATTTGTCCGAGGGACAGGGTGGAGGGGAGCTGTTTTTT
>TRBJ1-2|.|TRBV6-5|.
CASSYGGRIGQPYGYTF
TGTGCCAGCAGTTACGGGGGAAGGATTGGCCAGCCCTATGGCTACACCTTC
>TRBJ2-1|TRBD2|TRBV19|few
CASSSRTSGGSYNEQFF
TGTGCCAGTAGTTCTCGCACTAGCGGGGGGTCCTACAATGAGCAGTTCTTC
>TRBJ1-2|TRBD1|TRBV27|few
CASITDRAGGYTF
TGTGCCAGCATTACTGACAGGGCAGGCGGCTACACCTTC
>TRBJ2-1|TRBD1|TRBV11-1|many
CASSSPDRDGNEQFF
TGTGCCAGCAGCTCACCGGACAGGGATGGCAATGAGCAGTTCTTC
>TRBJ2-3|.|TRBV15|.
CATSRARQVGDTQYF
TGTGCCACCAGCAGAGCTCGCCAGGTTGGAGATACGCAGTATTTT
>TRBJ2-7|TRBD2|TRBV11-1|.
CASSFGLAGLYEQYF
TGTGCCAGCAGCTTTGGACTAGCGGGACTTTACGAGCAGTACTTC
>TRBJ2-2|.|TRBV7-2|many
CASSPTSVLSGLTTGELFF
TGTGCCAGCAGCCCTACATCGGTATTATCCGGACTTACCACCGGGGAGCTGTTTTTT
>TRBJ2-6|.|TRBV12-3/TRBV12-4|many
CASSLAGGPGANVLTF
TGTGCCAGCAGTTTAGCGGGAGGTCCTGGGGCCAACGTCCTGACTTTC
>TRBJ1-5|.|TRBV6-2/TRBV6-3|.
CASSSAVRPGGQPQHF
TGTGCCAGCAGTTCGGCCGTACGTCCAGGCGGTCAGCCCCAGCATTTT
>TRBJ2-1|TRBD1|TRBV7-6|few
CASSLWQGVDEQFF
TGTGCCAGCAGCTTATGGCAGGGGGTCGATGAGCAGTTCTTC
>TRBJ1-2|.|TRBV14|.
CASSPTVSGGYTF
TGTGCCAGCAGCCCGACAGTTTCAGGTGGCTACACCTTC
>TRBJ2-7|TRBD2|TRBV7-2|.
CASSLGAGVYEQYF
TGTGCCAGCAGCTTAGGAGCGGGAGTCTACGAGCAGTACTTC
>TRBJ2-5|.|TRBV27|.
CASSPGPPEETQYF
TGTGCCAGCAGCCCTGGACCTCCTGAGGAGACCCAGTACTTC
>TRBJ2-7|TRBD1|TRBV7-9|few
CASSRQGTPYEQYF
TGTGCCAGCAGCCGACAGGGGACTCCCTACGAGCAGTACTTC
>TRBJ1-6|.|TRBV4-2|few
CASSQPGQQISPLHF
TGTGCCAGCAGCCAGCCGGGACAACAAATTTCACCCCTCCACTTT
>TRBJ2-7|.|TRBV20-1|.
CSATELDWTYEQYF
TGCAGTGCTACGGAACTGGACTGGACCTACGAGCAGTACTTC
>TRBJ2-3|.|TRBV20-1|.
CSARPPPRDTQYF
TGCAGTGCTAGACCCCCCCCGAGGGATACGCAGTATTTT
>TRBJ2-1|.|TRBV2|few
CASSALVDYNEQFF
TGTGCCAGCAGTGCCCTAGTCGACTACAATGAGCAGTTCTTC
>TRBJ2-5|.|TRBV6-8|few
CASSYEKLYQETQYF
TGTGCCAGCAGTTACGAAAAACTGTACCAAGAGACCCAGTACTTC
>TRBJ2-7|.|TRBV28|many
CASSFVVSYEQYF
TGTGCCAGCAGTTTTGTCGTCTCCTACGAGCAGTACTTC
>TRBJ1-2|TRBD1|TRBV7-6|many
CASSIPGGVGYTF
TGTGCCAGCAGCATTCCAGGGGGCGTAGGCTACACCTTC
>TRBJ1-3|.|TRBV15|.
CATSRDTRLGNTIYF
TGTGCCACCAGCAGAGATACAAGGCTTGGAAACACCATATATTTT
>TRBJ1-1|.|TRBV7-9|.
CASIPDTEAFF
TGTGCCAGCATCCCTGACACTGAAGCTTTCTTT
>TRBJ1-2|.|TRBV7-2|few
CASSLEPQVTYGYTF
TGTGCCAGCAGCTTAGAGCCCCAAGTCACCTATGGCTACACCTTC
>TRBJ1-6|.|TRBV6-6|.
CASSSESYDRYNSPLHF
TGTGCCAGCAGTTCTGAATCCTACGACAGATATAATTCACCCCTCCACTTT
>TRBJ2-3|.|TRBV7-9|.
CASSLRSAQITQYF
TGTGCCAGCAGCTTAAGGTCCGCTCAGATTACGCAGTATTTT
>TRBJ2-5|TRBD2|TRBV11-2|.
CASSLDGAGVGETQYF
TGTGCCAGCAGCTTAGATGGGGCGGGGGTTGGGGAGACCCAGTACTTC
>TRBJ1-2|.|TRBV11-3|many
CASSLDPAAKGYTF
TGTGCCAGCAGCTTAGACCCCGCCGCAAAGGGCTACACCTTC
>TRBJ1-2|.|TRBV19|.
CASSMSRATNYGYTF
TGTGCCAGTAGTATGTCGAGGGCCACTAACTATGGCTACACCTTC
>TRBJ2-3|TRBD2|TRBV7-2|many
CASSLDAGGSTDTQYF
TGTGCCAGCAGCTTAGACGCGGGAGGCAGCACAGATACGCAGTATTTT
>TRBJ2-5|.|TRBV7-4|few
CASSFRPADQETQYF
TGTGCCAGCAGCTTTCGGCCTGCCGACCAAGAGACCCAGTACTTC
>TRBJ1-5|.|TRBV28|few
CASATPPGPQHF
TGTGCCAGCGCTACCCCCCCAGGGCCCCAGCATTTT
>TRBJ1-6|.|TRBV19|many
CASSMEYNSPLHF
TGTGCCAGTAGTATGGAATATAATTCACCCCTCCACTTT
>TRBJ1-5|.|TRBV6-5|.
CASSYTGQSNQPQHF
TGTGCCAGCAGTTACACCGGACAGAGCAATCAGCCCCAGCATTTT
>TRBJ2-2|.|TRBV15|few
CATSTTRAETGELFF
TGTGCCACCAGCACGACAAGGGCTGAAACCGGGGAGCTGTTTTTT
>TRBJ2-7|TRBD1|TRBV12-3/TRBV12-4|few
CASSFLGQGAVEQYF
TGTGCCAGCAGTTTCCTAGGACAGGGGGCGGTCGAGCAGTACTTC
>TRBJ2-1|TRBD2|TRBV19|few
CASSMQREGREQFF
TGTGCCAGTAGTATGCAGCGGGAGGGCAGAGAGCAGTTCTTC
>TRBJ2-1|TRBD2|TRBV5-6|.
CASSPEVAGGLRKFF
TGTGCCAGCAGCCCTGAGGTAGCGGGGGGCCTCAGAAAGTTCTTC
>TRBJ2-1|TRBD2|TRBV28|many
CASPPSGRPHNEQFF
TGTGCCAGCCCCCCAAGCGGGAGGCCCCACAATGAGCAGTTCTTC
>TRBJ2-4|TRBD1|TRBV6-2/TRBV6-3|few
CASSPTGTGRNIQYF
TGTGCCAGCAGCCCGACCGGGACAGGGCGGAACATTCAGTACTTC
>TRBJ1-1|.|TRBV20-1|.
CSAPGGAWAPEAFF
TGCAGTGCTCCCGGGGGGGCTTGGGCTCCTGAAGCTTTCTTT
>TRBJ1-3|.|TRBV28|many
CASSPSGREGSGNTIYF
TGTGCCAGCAGTCCGTCGGGACGGGAAGGGTCTGGAAACACCATATATTTT
>TRBJ1-1|.|TRBV24-1|few
CATSDSRGGWTEAFF
TGTGCCACCAGTGATTCCCGAGGGGGATGGACTGAAGCTTTCTTT
>TRBJ2-1|.|TRBV29-1|many
CSVEEYNEQFF
TGCAGCGTTGAAGAGTACAATGAGCAGTTCTTC